This section outlines one T cell receptor beta chain sequence together with its context. The data were taken from a study of blood T cell repertoires in COVID-19. On the study more broadly: Researchers got acute and convalescent COVID-19 samples from the United States, Italy and Spain.

Germline CDR1 GTSNPN, CDR2 SVGIG (reference sequence). There are 15 residues in the CDR3. Trimming at V came to 1 base and at J to 6 bases, leaving 8 bases not matched to a gene. TCRdb's table, derived via immunoSEQ multiplex PCR, lists solely in-frame clones and lacks some. The sample holds fewer than 600,000 clones; approximately 88% are singletons and the top ten take 1.8%. Individuals aged about 18 to 100 years were recruited from approximately 24 US areas. Self-reported history from a screening survey and questionnaire set each donor's cohort. Symptom resolution, clearance, or two negative PCRs marked the recovered donors of Cohort 3.

Specimen: PBMCs or T cells enriched from blood (not recorded which). The V and J genes are TRBV30 and TRBJ2-1; 8 nucleotides align to TRBD2. The receptor comes from a woman aged 40 to 50 who had recovered from COVID-19. The CDR3 protein is CAWSASGTRRNEQFF. In DNA, the CDR3 is TGTGCCTGGAGTGCTTCCGGGACTAGGCGCAATGAGCAGTTCTTC.